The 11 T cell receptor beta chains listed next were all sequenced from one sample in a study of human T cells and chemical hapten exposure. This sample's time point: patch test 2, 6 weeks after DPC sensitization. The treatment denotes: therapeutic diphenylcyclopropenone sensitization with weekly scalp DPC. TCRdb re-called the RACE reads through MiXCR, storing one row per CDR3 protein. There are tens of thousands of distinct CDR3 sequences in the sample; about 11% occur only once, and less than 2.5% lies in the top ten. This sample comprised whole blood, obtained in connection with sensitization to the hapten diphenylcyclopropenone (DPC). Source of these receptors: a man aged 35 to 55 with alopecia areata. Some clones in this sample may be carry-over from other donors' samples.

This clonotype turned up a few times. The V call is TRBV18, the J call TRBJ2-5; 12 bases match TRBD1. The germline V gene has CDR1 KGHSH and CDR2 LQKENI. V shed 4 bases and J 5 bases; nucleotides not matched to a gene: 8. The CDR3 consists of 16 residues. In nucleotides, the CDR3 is TGTGCCAGCTCACAACTCCGGGACAGGGGGCTGGAGACCCAGTACTTC. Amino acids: CASSQLRDRGLETQYF.

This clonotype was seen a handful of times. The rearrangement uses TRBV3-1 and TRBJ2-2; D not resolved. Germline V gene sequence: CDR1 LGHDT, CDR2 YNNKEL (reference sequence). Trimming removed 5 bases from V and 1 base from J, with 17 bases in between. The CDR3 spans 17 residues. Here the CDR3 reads CASSSRLGQVNTGELFF. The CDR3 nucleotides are TGTGCCAGCAGCTCACGTCTTGGGCAGGTGAACACCGGGGAGCTGTTTTTT.

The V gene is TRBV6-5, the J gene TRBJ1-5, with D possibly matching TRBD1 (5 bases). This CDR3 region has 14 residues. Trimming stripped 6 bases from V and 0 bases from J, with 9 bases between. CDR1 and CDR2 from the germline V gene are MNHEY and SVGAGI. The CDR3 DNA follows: TGTGCCAGCAGCAGGGAGTATAGCAATCAGCCCCAGCATTTT. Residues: CASSREYSNQPQHF.

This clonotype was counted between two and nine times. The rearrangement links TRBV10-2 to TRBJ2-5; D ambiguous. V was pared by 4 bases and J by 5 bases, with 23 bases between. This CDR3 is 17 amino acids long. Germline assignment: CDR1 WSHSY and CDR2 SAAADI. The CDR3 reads CASSGSSSSVVAETQYF. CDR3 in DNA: TGCGCCAGCAGTGGCTCTTCCTCTAGTGTGGTGGCCGAGACCCAGTACTTC.

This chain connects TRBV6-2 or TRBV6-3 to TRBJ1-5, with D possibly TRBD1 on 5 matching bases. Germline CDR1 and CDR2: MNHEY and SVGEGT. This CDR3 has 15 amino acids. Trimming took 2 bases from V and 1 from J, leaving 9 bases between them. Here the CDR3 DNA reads TGTGCCAGCAGTTACGAAGGGGCCAGCAATCAGCCCCAGCATTTT. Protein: CASSYEGASNQPQHF.

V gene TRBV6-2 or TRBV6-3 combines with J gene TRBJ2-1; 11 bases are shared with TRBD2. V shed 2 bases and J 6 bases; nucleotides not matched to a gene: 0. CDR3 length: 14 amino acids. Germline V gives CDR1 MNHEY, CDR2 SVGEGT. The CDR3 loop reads CASSYTSGSNEQFF. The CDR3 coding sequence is TGTGCCAGCAGTTACACTAGCGGGAGCAATGAGCAGTTCTTC.

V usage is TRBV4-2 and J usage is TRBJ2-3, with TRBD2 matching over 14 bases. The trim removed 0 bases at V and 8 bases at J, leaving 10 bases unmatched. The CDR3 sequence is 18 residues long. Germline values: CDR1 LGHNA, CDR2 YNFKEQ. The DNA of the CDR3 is TGTGCCAGCAGCCAAGAACCTAGGGGACTAGCGGGAGAGGGTACGCAGTATTTT. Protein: CASSQEPRGLAGEGTQYF.

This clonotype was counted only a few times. The CDR3 is CASSPPGSFYEQYF. In nucleotides, the CDR3 is TGTGCCAGCTCACCACCCGGCAGCTTCTACGAGCAGTACTTC. This chain joins TRBV18 and TRBJ2-7; D ambiguous. Germline V lookup: CDR1 KGHSH, CDR2 LQKENI. V dropped 0 bases and J dropped 3 bases, with 9 bases sitting between them. CDR3 length: 14 residues.

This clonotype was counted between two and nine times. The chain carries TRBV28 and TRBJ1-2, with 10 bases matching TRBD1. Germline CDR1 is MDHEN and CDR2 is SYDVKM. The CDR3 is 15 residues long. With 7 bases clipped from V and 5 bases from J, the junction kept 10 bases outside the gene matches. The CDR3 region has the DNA TGTGCCAGCACCGTCCGGGACAGGGGTCAATATGGCTACACCTTC. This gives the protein CASTVRDRGQYGYTF.

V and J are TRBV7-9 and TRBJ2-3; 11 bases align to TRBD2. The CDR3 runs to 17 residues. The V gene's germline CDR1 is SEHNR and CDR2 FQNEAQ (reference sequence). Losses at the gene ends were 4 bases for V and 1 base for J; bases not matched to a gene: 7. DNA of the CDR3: TGTGCCAGCAGCTCCCGGGGGGGACTAGCGGGCACAGATACGCAGTATTTT. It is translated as CASSSRGGLAGTDTQYF.

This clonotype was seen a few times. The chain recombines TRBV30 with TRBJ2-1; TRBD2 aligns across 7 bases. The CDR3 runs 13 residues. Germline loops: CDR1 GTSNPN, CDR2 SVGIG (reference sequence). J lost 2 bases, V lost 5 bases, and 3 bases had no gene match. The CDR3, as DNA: TGTGCCTGGGCTAGCGGCCCCTACAATGAGCAGTTCTTC. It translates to CAWASGPYNEQFF.